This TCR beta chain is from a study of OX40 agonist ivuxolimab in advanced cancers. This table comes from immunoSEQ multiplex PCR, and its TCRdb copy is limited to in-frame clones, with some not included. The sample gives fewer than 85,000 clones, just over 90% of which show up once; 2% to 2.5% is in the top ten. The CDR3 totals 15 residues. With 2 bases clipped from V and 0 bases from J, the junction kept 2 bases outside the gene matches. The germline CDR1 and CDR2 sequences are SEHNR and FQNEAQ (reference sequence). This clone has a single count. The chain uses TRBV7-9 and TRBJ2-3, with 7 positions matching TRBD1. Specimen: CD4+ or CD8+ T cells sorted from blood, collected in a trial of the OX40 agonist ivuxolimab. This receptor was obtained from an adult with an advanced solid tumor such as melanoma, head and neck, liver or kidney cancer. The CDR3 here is CASSLNRGSTDTQYF. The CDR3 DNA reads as TGTGCCAGCAGCTTAAACAGGGGTAGCACAGATACGCAGTATTTT.